This record concerns one T cell receptor beta chain sequence. Its antigen is not known. The record originates from a study of identical twins. General observations from the study: Beta clonotypes that were abundant in cord blood contained fewer insertions, a pattern absent from memory repertoires.

TCRdb reanalysed the 5' RACE reads using MiXCR and keeps one entry per CDR3 protein. The profile shows 540,000 or so distinct CDR3 sequences, around 20% of them singletons. The CDR3 runs 15 residues. Germline lookup yields CDR1 KGHDR and CDR2 SFDVKD. Deletions cut 1 base from V and 5 bases from J, with 12 bases between. The data also belong to a second study, concerning yellow fever vaccine responses in identical twins.

The source material was CD4+ T cells sorted from blood. The receptor's source is a young woman in good health. This rearrangement joins TRBV24-1 to TRBJ2-3; D could derive from TRBD1 or TRBD2 (5 bases each). This chain's CDR3 is CATSDFGQRGDTQYF. The CDR3 DNA reads TGTGCCACCAGTGATTTTGGGCAGAGGGGAGATACGCAGTATTTT.